Below, one TCR beta chain is given with its context. No antigen is known for it. TCRdb reanalysed the 5' RACE reads using MiXCR and keeps one entry per CDR3 protein. The sample holds about 240,000 distinct CDR3 sequences, approximately 9% seen once. This entry comes from a study of T-cell memory formation after mild COVID-19. Findings and caveats of the study: Confirmation of SARS-CoV-2 specificity was lacking for second-wave clones peaking day 37.

Germline V gives CDR1 DFQATT, CDR2 SNEGSKA (reference sequence). The V end lost 3 bases, the J end lost 3 bases, and 20 bases lay between the germline ends. The CDR3 has 16 amino acids. The sequence came from a man aged 18 to 30 who had mild COVID-19 (a few samples of this study predate the infection). Cell type and time point are not known. Specimen: PBMCs or a T cell subset sorted from them (not recorded which). V and J are TRBV20-1 and TRBJ1-1; tentative D call: TRBD1 (5 bases). The CDR3 spells CSARNIFGAADTEAFF. The CDR3 DNA reads as TGCAGTGCTAGGAATATCTTTGGGGCGGCCGACACTGAAGCTTTCTTT.